The present T cell receptor (beta chain) was sequenced within a study of shared clonotypes between healthy human individuals. Study-wide background: The study enrolled two women and a few men aged 18 to 49.

TCRdb's copy holds only in-frame clones and misses some; the assay was immunoSEQ multiplex PCR. Here the sample spans over a million clones, about three quarters being singletons. In the CD4+ fraction, cells were divided into CD45RA+ naive and CD45RA-negative memory subsets. Regarding this clone: In the same sample, other DNA sequences code for this CDR3.

The germline CDR1 and CDR2 sequences are SGHRS and YFSETQ. V was shortened by 0 bases and J by 2 bases, with 8 bases between the two germline ends. This CDR3 is built from 14 residues. The specimen sequenced was memory CD4+ T cells sorted from blood. Subset of the sample: CD45RA-negative fraction. The sequence came from a young man in good health. The chain carries TRBV5-1 and TRBJ2-5; weak D call: TRBD2 (6 bases). The CDR3 protein is CASSLVRGQETQYF. In nucleotides, the CDR3 is TGCGCCAGCAGCTTGGTTCGGGGGCAAGAGACCCAGTACTTC. Drawing the rest from reference TRBV5-1 and TRBJ2-5, the complete variable domain is KAGVTQTPRYLIKTRGQQVTLSCSPISGHRSVSWYQQTPGQGLQFLFEYFSETQRNKGNFPGRFSGRQFSNSRSEMNVSTLELGDSALYLCASSLVRGQETQYFGPGTRLLVL.